This TCR beta chain stems from a study of CD8 T cells in ankylosing spondylitis. Construction of TCR beta libraries was performed using quantitative 5'-RACE with molecular barcodes. TCRdb analysed the 5' RACE reads with MiXCR anew, one entry per CDR3 protein. The table has about 800,000 distinct CDR3 sequences, around 11% seen once. As for this clonotype: Its cognate antigen is unknown.

Notes on the study in general: From matched ankylosing spondylitis synovial fluid, disease-linked clones were reportedly recovered at significantly enriched levels. Peripheral blood held disease-linked clones only at relatively low frequency, and these were CD8+. Both synovial fluid and blood in reactive arthritis had previously been reported to carry some motif variants. Blood of patients with ankylosing spondylitis appeared to be characterized by a TCR beta motif of several highly homologous variants.

This CDR3 is 17 amino acids long. Germline V gene sequence: CDR1 SGDLS, CDR2 YYNGEE. J lost 2 bases, V lost 0 bases, and 9 bases had no gene match. The specimen was blood, either unsorted or a sorted T cell fraction (not recorded which). The V and J genes are TRBV9 and TRBJ2-3, with 7 bases identical to TRBD1. The sequence was obtained from a male donor with ankylosing spondylitis. CDR3 sequence (DNA): TGTGCCAGCAGCGTAGCTCTAACACAGGGGTTCACAGATACGCAGTATTTT. It translates to CASSVALTQGFTDTQYF.